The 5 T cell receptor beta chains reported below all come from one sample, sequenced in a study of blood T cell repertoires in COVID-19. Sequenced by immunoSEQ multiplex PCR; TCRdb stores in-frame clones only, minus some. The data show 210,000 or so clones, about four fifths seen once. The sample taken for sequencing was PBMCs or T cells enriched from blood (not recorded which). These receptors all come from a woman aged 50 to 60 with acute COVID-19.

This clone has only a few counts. CDR3 region: CASSPLWGGAVVEQYF. The CDR3 DNA reads TGTGCCAGCAGCCCACTTTGGGGAGGGGCTGTTGTCGAGCAGTACTTC. This chain links TRBV11-2 with TRBJ2-7, with TRBD2 identical over 7 bases. V was pared by 5 bases and J by 6 bases, with 16 bases of the junction left unmatched. Germline V gene data show CDR1 as SGHAT and CDR2 as FQNNGV. The CDR3 has 16 residues.

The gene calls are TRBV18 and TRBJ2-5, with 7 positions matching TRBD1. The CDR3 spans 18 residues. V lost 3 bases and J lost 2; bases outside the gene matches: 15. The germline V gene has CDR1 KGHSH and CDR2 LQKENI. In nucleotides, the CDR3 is TGTGCCAGCTCACCTCTCGAGGCCCGGGACAGATCTCAAGAGACCCAGTACTTC. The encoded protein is CASSPLEARDRSQETQYF.

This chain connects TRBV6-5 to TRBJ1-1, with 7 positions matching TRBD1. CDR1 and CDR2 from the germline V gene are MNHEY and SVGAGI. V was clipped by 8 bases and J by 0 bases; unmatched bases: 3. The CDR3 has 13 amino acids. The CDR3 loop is CASRDSLNTEAFF. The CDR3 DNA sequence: TGTGCCAGCCGGGACAGTTTGAACACTGAAGCTTTCTTT.

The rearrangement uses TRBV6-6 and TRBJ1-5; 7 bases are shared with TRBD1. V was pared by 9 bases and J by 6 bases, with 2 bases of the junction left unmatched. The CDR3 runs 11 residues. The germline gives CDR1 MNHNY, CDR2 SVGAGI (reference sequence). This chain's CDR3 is CARTGPQPQHF. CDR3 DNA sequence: TGTGCCAGGACAGGGCCTCAGCCCCAGCATTTT.

The CDR3 region is CASSQDKGQGASSNYGYTF. The CDR3 region has the DNA TGCGCCAGCAGCCAAGATAAAGGTCAGGGCGCCTCCTCTAACTATGGCTACACCTTC. J is TRBJ1-2 and V is TRBV4-1; D may be TRBD1 (5 bases). V shed 0 bases and J shed 0 bases, with 20 bases lying between them. The length of the CDR3 is 19 residues. CDR1 MGHRA and CDR2 YSYEKL come from the germline V gene.